Shown below are 24 T cell receptor beta chains from a single sample sequenced in a study of cytotoxic CD8 clonotypes in ibrutinib-treated CLL. The protocol was immunoSEQ multiplex PCR, while the TCRdb copy is restricted to in-frame clones and leaves out a portion. The sample lists approximately 30,000 clones, 69% occurring once. The sample consisted of PBMCs, taken after 24 months of ibrutinib treatment. All receptors derive from a human donor with chronic lymphocytic leukemia.

The CDR3 nucleotides are TGTGCCAGCAGCTTTGACTCGGTAGCAACTAATGAAAAACTGTTTTTT. Its translation: CASSFDSVATNEKLFF. This chain connects TRBV11-2 to TRBJ1-4; D unresolved. Trimming left V 3 bases short and J 0 bases short, with 11 bases between. CDR1 is SGHAT and CDR2 is FQNNGV in the germline V gene. The CDR3 has 16 amino acids.

This clone turned up a few times. V usage is TRBV9 and J usage is TRBJ2-6; 11 nucleotides match TRBD2. CDR3 size: 20 residues. The junction had 12 bases not matched to a gene; V was cut back by 2 bases and J by 2 bases. Germline CDR1 and CDR2: SGDLS and YYNGEE. CDR3 in amino acids: CASSVSLASGGFAGANVLTF. The CDR3 DNA is TGTGCCAGCAGCGTGAGTTTGGCTAGCGGGGGGTTCGCTGGGGCCAACGTCCTGACTTTC.

V and J are TRBV28 and TRBJ2-7; 8 bases are a match to TRBD1. The CDR3 extends over 14 amino acids. Germline values: CDR1 MDHEN, CDR2 SYDVKM. V was clipped by 5 bases and J by 2 bases; unmatched bases: 5. CDR3 region: CASSTGGPPYEQYF. In DNA, the CDR3 is TGTGCCAGCAGTACAGGGGGACCCCCCTACGAGCAGTACTTC.

The chain joins TRBV12-5 to TRBJ2-1; the match to TRBD1 covers 10 bases. The CDR3 extends over 16 amino acids. From germline, CDR1 is LGHNT and CDR2 FRNRAP. V shed 4 bases, J shed 7 bases, and the junction held 10 bases outside the gene matches. The CDR3, as DNA: TGTGCTAGTGGTTCCCCCACCGGGACAGGGGTTAATGAGCAGTTCTTC. This sequence encodes CASGSPTGTGVNEQFF.

The rearrangement uses TRBV6-1 and TRBJ2-7; D is unresolved. Germline CDR1 MNHNS, CDR2 SASEGT. V was clipped by 2 bases and J by 3 bases, with 11 bases between them. The length of the CDR3 is 14 residues. The CDR3 spells CASSEWAADYEQYF. The CDR3 DNA is TGTGCCAGCAGTGAATGGGCGGCGGACTACGAGCAGTACTTC.

The gene calls are TRBV7-2 and TRBJ1-2; TRBD1 agrees at 7 bases. After removal of 5 bases from V and 12 bases from J, the junction contained 12 bases not matched to a gene. This CDR3 region has 13 residues. From germline, CDR1 is SGHTA and CDR2 FQGNSA. CDR3 protein: CASSPRTGLSDTF. The DNA for the CDR3 is TGTGCCAGCAGCCCTAGGACAGGCCTAAGCGACACCTTC.

Concerning this clone itself: A much more abundant neighbour one base away suggests this may be a read error. V usage is TRBV6-5 and J usage is TRBJ2-3, with a weak D call TRBD1 (6 bases). The V gene lost 6 bases and the J gene lost 4 bases, with 8 bases spanning the gap. The CDR3 loop spans 12 amino acids. Germline lookup yields CDR1 MNHEY and CDR2 SVGAGI. The CDR3 spells CASSRGADTQYF. The CDR3 DNA sequence: TGTGCCAGCAGCAGGGGAGCAGATACGCAGTATTTT.

The chain has TRBV29-1 and TRBJ2-5; 7 nucleotides align to TRBD2. The germline gives CDR1 SQVTM, CDR2 ANQGSEA. The CDR3 spans 11 residues. With V trimmed by 6 bases and J by 5 bases, 3 bases remained unmatched. Written as DNA, the CDR3 is TGCAGCGTCAGGGAGGGGGAGACCCAGTACTTC. It encodes CSVREGETQYF.

The chain's CDR3 is CASSTGGAGGYTF. CDR3 nucleotide sequence: TGTGCCAGCAGTACAGGGGGCGCGGGTGGCTACACCTTC. This rearrangement joins TRBV6-5 to TRBJ1-2; 9 bases line up with TRBD1. Per germline, CDR1 MNHEY and CDR2 SVGAGI. The length of the CDR3 is 13 residues. V shed 5 bases and J 7 bases; nucleotides not matched to a gene: 5.

The V gene is TRBV14, the J gene TRBJ1-2; 11 bases are shared with TRBD1. CDR1 SGHDN and CDR2 FVKESK come from the germline V gene. Trimming at V came to 3 bases and at J to 2 bases, leaving 2 bases not matched to a gene. This CDR3 has 15 residues. CDR3 residues: CASSHRTGGNYGYTF. CDR3 bases: TGTGCCAGCAGCCACCGGACAGGGGGCAACTATGGCTACACCTTC.

This clone appeared a few times. The chain employs TRBV15 and TRBJ1-6; D gene ambiguous. The CDR3 is 13 residues long. V lost 1 base and J lost 13, with 11 bases in between. The germline CDR1 and CDR2 sequences are LNHNV and YYDKDF (reference sequence). CDR3 DNA sequence: TGTGCCACCAGCAGAGGGATTCAGTATCCCCTCCACTTT. Its translation: CATSRGIQYPLHF.

The chain joins TRBV27 to TRBJ2-5; weak D call: TRBD2 (6 bases). From germline, CDR1 is MNHEY and CDR2 SMNVEV (reference sequence). CDR3 size: 13 residues. V was pared by 3 bases and J by 9 bases, with 14 bases between. CDR3 sequence: CASSFAGTRAQYF. The CDR3 DNA sequence: TGTGCCAGCAGTTTCGCGGGGACCAGGGCCCAGTACTTC.

This clone was recorded a few times. The CDR3 coding sequence is TGTGCCAGCAGTTACCCGGGACAGGGGAACCACGAGCAGTACTTC. It is translated as CASSYPGQGNHEQYF. J is TRBJ2-7 and V is TRBV6-6; TRBD1 matches 10 bases. V shed 2 bases, J shed 5 bases, and the junction held 6 bases outside the gene matches. The CDR3 is made up of 15 amino acids. Germline CDR1 MNHNY, CDR2 SVGAGI (reference sequence).

The chain joins TRBV4-1 to TRBJ1-5; no clear D. The CDR3 has 14 amino acids. The germline V gene encodes CDR1 MGHRA and CDR2 YSYEKL. V lost 0 bases and J lost 6, with 9 bases in between. CDR3 in DNA: TGCGCCAGCAGCCAAGACGGCTGGAGTCAGCCCCAGCATTTT. Amino acids: CASSQDGWSQPQHF.

The chain employs TRBV28 and TRBJ1-3; D possibly corresponds to TRBD1 (5 bases). Deletions cut 4 bases from V and 0 bases from J, with 7 bases between. Germline V CDR1 and CDR2: MDHEN, SYDVKM. The CDR3 sequence is 14 residues long. DNA of the CDR3: TGTGCCAGCAGTTCAGGGATCTCTGGAAACACCATATATTTT. As protein: CASSSGISGNTIYF.

This clone came up once. The chain combines TRBV5-5 with TRBJ1-4, with 7 nucleotides matching TRBD1. Germline-derived CDR1 and CDR2 are SGHKS and YYEKEE (reference sequence). J lost 6 bases, V lost 4 bases, and 9 bases had no gene match. The CDR3 is made up of 15 amino acids. The CDR3 DNA follows: TGTGCCAGCAGCAACCTTGACAGGGTTTATGAAAAACTGTTTTTT. The encoded protein is CASSNLDRVYEKLFF.

By proportion, this clone is medium-sized (0.01 to 0.1%). The chain links TRBV18 to TRBJ2-7, with D perhaps matching TRBD1 (5 bases). V dropped 0 bases and J dropped 3 bases, with 6 bases sitting between them. The CDR3 extends over 13 amino acids. CDR1 is KGHSH, CDR2 LQKENI, per germline. This chain's CDR3 is CASSPPDSYEQYF. The DNA for the CDR3 is TGTGCCAGCTCACCACCCGACAGCTACGAGCAGTACTTC.

This chain connects TRBV7-2 to TRBJ2-7; D possibly corresponds to TRBD1 (6 bases). Germline values: CDR1 SGHTA, CDR2 FQGNSA. Deletions cut 2 bases from V and 7 bases from J, with 12 bases between. CDR3 length: 13 residues. CDR3 DNA: TGTGCCAGCAGCTTAAGGGGACACGGAGAGCAGTACTTC. This translates into CASSLRGHGEQYF.

CDR3 sequence: CASSAGFRGLSGANVLTF. DNA for the CDR3: TGTGCCAGCAGCGCGGGCTTCAGGGGTCTCTCTGGGGCCAACGTCCTGACTTTC. The rearrangement uses TRBV9 and TRBJ2-6; tentatively, D is TRBD1 (6 bases). CDR1 and CDR2 from the germline V gene are SGDLS and YYNGEE. This CDR3 is 18 amino acids long. V was cut by 3 bases and J by 0 bases, with 16 bases left in between. The complete variable domain, with remaining parts taken from reference TRBV9 and TRBJ2-6, reads DSGVTQTPKHLITATGQRVTLRCSPRSGDLSVYWYQQSLDQGLQFLIQYYNGEERAKGNILERFSAQQFPDLHSELNLSSLELGDSALYFCASSAGFRGLSGANVLTFGAGSRLTVL.

A few counts support this clone. J is TRBJ2-4 and V is TRBV2; D gene uncertain. The CDR3 has 15 amino acids. Germline V gene sequence: CDR1 SNHLY, CDR2 FYNNEI. V dropped 7 bases and J dropped 0 bases, with 13 bases sitting between them. CDR3 loop: CASIRDPVAKNIQYF. CDR3 DNA: TGTGCCAGCATTCGCGATCCCGTAGCCAAAAACATTCAGTACTTC.

This rearrangement joins TRBV6-5 to TRBJ1-1; D gene unclear. CDR3 size: 15 residues. V dropped 0 bases and J dropped 6 bases, with 14 bases sitting between them. Per the germline V gene, CDR1 is MNHEY and CDR2 is SVGAGI. Here the CDR3 DNA reads TGTGCCAGCAGTTACTCACAAAGCATGGCTTCTGAAGCTTTCTTT. It codes for CASSYSQSMASEAFF.

CDR3 amino acids: CASRLGGGAEYF. Written as DNA, the CDR3 is TGTGCCAGCAGACTGGGGGGGGGAGCGGAGTACTTC. The V call is TRBV6-5, the J call TRBJ2-7; 7 bases fit TRBD2. The CDR3 is made up of 12 amino acids. Germline CDR1 and CDR2: MNHEY and SVGAGI. Trimming at V came to 6 bases and at J to 11 bases, leaving 10 bases not matched to a gene.

In DNA, the CDR3 is TGTGCCAGCAGTTCACCCAACCACCCTAGCGGGGGCGGCACAGATACGCAGTATTTT. It encodes CASSSPNHPSGGGTDTQYF. The chain employs TRBV28 and TRBJ2-3; the match to TRBD2 covers 10 bases. J lost 1 base, V lost 4 bases, and 14 bases had no gene match. Looked up from germline, CDR1 is MDHEN and CDR2 is SYDVKM. The CDR3 sequence is 19 residues long. Based on the CDR3 plus reference TRBV28 and TRBJ2-3, the full variable domain is DVKVTQSSRYLVKRTGEKVFLECVQDMDHENMFWYRQDPGLGLRLIYFSYDVKMKEKGDIPEGYSVSREKKERFSLILESASTNQTSMYLCASSSPNHPSGGGTDTQYFGPGTRLTVL.

This chain connects TRBV5-4 to TRBJ2-6; D unresolved. This CDR3 region has 14 residues. V gave up 2 bases and J gave up 0 bases, with 3 bases separating them. Per germline, CDR1 SGHNT and CDR2 YYREEE (reference sequence). As DNA, the CDR3 is TGTGCCAGCAGCTTCTACTCTGGGGCCAACGTCCTGACTTTC. Translation: CASSFYSGANVLTF.